A single sample is the source of the 12 T cell receptor beta chains below, sequenced in a study of identifying expanded T cells in peripheral blood (dated by TCRdb to about 2019). The method behind the library was the immunoSEQ multiplex PCR assay. Sourced from immuneACCESS, this table was stored by TCRdb with only in-frame sequences that have V and J called. A share of the clones is absent; for the studies checked, an unresolved V gene accounts for under half, and the remainder has no known explanation. The sample data list 95,000 to 100,000 clones, and approximately 90% of these were observed just once. About a sixth of the sample is in the top ten clones. The sequenced material came from blood. Receptors were obtained from a person aged 18 to 75 in good health.

In its sample, this clone was seen many times. This chain connects TRBV7-2 to TRBJ1-6; possibly TRBD1 for D (6 bases). The V end was cut by 4 bases, the J end by 7 bases, with 20 bases between. Germline V gene data show CDR1 as SGHTA and CDR2 as FQGNSA. The CDR3 loop spans 17 amino acids. Here the CDR3 reads CASSSSPYRVPNSPLHF. The CDR3 nucleotides are TGTGCCAGCAGCTCATCACCCTACAGGGTTCCCAATTCACCCCTCCACTTT.

The chain has TRBV7-2 and TRBJ2-3; no clear D gene. The V gene's germline CDR1 is SGHTA and CDR2 FQGNSA. This CDR3 contains 13 residues. V was pared by 5 bases and J by 2 bases, with 8 bases between. The CDR3 bases are TGTGCCAGCAGCCTACCCATCACAGATACGCAGTATTTT. Translating it yields CASSLPITDTQYF.

CDR3 residues: CSVSILADTQYF. In DNA, the CDR3 is TGCAGCGTCTCGATACTAGCGGATACGCAGTATTTT. V usage is TRBV29-1 and J usage is TRBJ2-3; 7 bases are shared with TRBD2. Germline trimming cut 6 bases from V and 6 bases from J; bases unmatched to any gene: 6. Germline CDR1 reads SQVTM; CDR2 reads ANQGSEA. This CDR3 is 12 amino acids long.

The chain links TRBV28 to TRBJ2-1, with 7 bases lining up with TRBD2. The germline V gene has CDR1 MDHEN and CDR2 SYDVKM. The junction had 5 bases not matched to a gene; V was cut back by 5 bases and J by 4 bases. The CDR3 runs 14 residues. The CDR3 loop reads CASSALGLYNEQFF. Here the CDR3 DNA reads TGTGCCAGCAGTGCCCTGGGACTATACAATGAGCAGTTCTTC.

The chain has TRBV5-4 and TRBJ2-7, with no clear D. CDR1 and CDR2 from the germline V gene are SGHNT and YYREEE (reference sequence). Trimming took 0 bases from V and 4 from J, leaving 8 bases between them. CDR3 size: 13 residues. The CDR3 protein is CASSLAGPYEQYF. CDR3 DNA: TGTGCCAGCAGCTTGGCAGGCCCTTACGAGCAGTACTTC.

The chain is built from TRBV19 and TRBJ2-7; D uncertain. The CDR3 runs 12 residues. Trimming removed 5 bases from V and 3 bases from J, with 8 bases in between. Germline V lookup: CDR1 LNHDA, CDR2 SQIVND (reference sequence). CDR3 sequence: CASSPGGYEQYF. The CDR3, as DNA: TGTGCCAGTAGTCCAGGCGGCTACGAGCAGTACTTC.

The J gene is TRBJ2-3, the V gene TRBV7-2, with TRBD2 matching over 13 bases. The CDR3 is 19 residues long. V gave up 2 bases and J gave up 8 bases; unmatched junction bases: 16. Germline V gives CDR1 SGHTA, CDR2 FQGNSA. As DNA, the CDR3 is TGTGCCAGCAGCTTATTCGGCCCCTCACTAGCGGGGGGGCAGGGTACGCAGTATTTT. Protein sequence: CASSLFGPSLAGGQGTQYF.

The chain carries TRBV13 and TRBJ2-7, with 8 bases matching TRBD1. This CDR3 spans 14 amino acids. Losses at the gene ends were 5 bases for V and 2 bases for J; bases not matched to a gene: 5. Germline lookup yields CDR1 PRHDT and CDR2 FYEKMQ (reference sequence). The CDR3 region has the DNA TGTGCCAGCAGCCCCGGACAGGGCCCCTACGAGCAGTACTTC. It is translated as CASSPGQGPYEQYF.

Only a few counts were recorded for this clone. This sequence joins TRBV29-1 and TRBJ2-5; D perhaps matches TRBD2 (6 bases). Germline CDR1 and CDR2: SQVTM and ANQGSEA. Trimming cost V 4 bases and J 4 bases, with 13 bases left between them. The CDR3 spans 13 residues. The CDR3 protein is CSVVGVGGETQYF. CDR3 sequence (DNA): TGCAGCGTTGTGGGGGTGGGAGGAGAGACCCAGTACTTC.

Details on this clone: The junction and the germline gene differ at one end; a read error may be behind it. The CDR3 loop is CAASRVLEGDTQYF. The CDR3 nucleotides are TGTGCCGCCAGCAGAGTACTCGAGGGAGATACGCAGTATTTT. This chain links TRBV15 with TRBJ2-3; weak D call: TRBD2 (5 bases). Germline V gene lookup returns CDR1 LNHNV and CDR2 YYDKDF (reference sequence). The CDR3 runs to 14 residues.

This clone was counted once. The chain couples TRBV28 to TRBJ1-5, with no clear D. CDR1 is MDHEN and CDR2 is SYDVKM in the germline V gene. The CDR3 spans 14 residues. Trimming shortened V by 6 bases and J by 5 bases, and 14 bases separated the two germline ends. The CDR3 region has the DNA TGTGCCAGCAGGTACGGTGGGTCCTATCAGCCCCAGCATTTT. Amino acid sequence: CASRYGGSYQPQHF. Combining the CDR3 with reference TRBV28 and TRBJ1-5 gives the whole variable domain DVKVTQSSRYLVKRTGEKVFLECVQDMDHENMFWYRQDPGLGLRLIYFSYDVKMKEKGDIPEGYSVSREKKERFSLILESASTNQTSMYLCASRYGGSYQPQHFGDGTRLSIL.

The chain joins TRBV12-5 to TRBJ2-2; a possible D gene is TRBD2 (5 bases). CDR1 is LGHNT and CDR2 is FRNRAP in the germline V gene. Trimming took off 3 bases at V and 1 base at J, with 6 bases between the two ends. The CDR3 extends over 14 amino acids. Here the CDR3 DNA reads TGTGCTAGTGGTTTCGGGGAGAACACCGGGGAGCTGTTTTTT. It yields the protein CASGFGENTGELFF.